The source of this TCR beta chain is a study of spatial heterogeneity in lung cancer (dated by TCRdb to the late 2010s). Notes on the research overall: More beta-chain than alpha-chain transcripts were consistently detected, likely reflecting higher beta-chain transcript abundance. The study linked features of the TCR repertoire to counts of nonsynonymous mutations, which were determined by whole-exome sequencing of tumor tissue. In tumor regions, TCR transcript counts showed a strong correlation with a T cell transcriptional module score from matched bulk RNA-seq. In the raw uncorrected reads, each unique combination of TCR and UMI appeared more than ten times on average. In non-small cell lung cancer, the study made a quantitative comparison of TCR alpha and beta repertoires among multiple tumor regions, matched nontumor lung and blood. Both alpha and beta chains were TCR-sequenced in samples taken at surgery, namely 220 tumor regions, fewer than 80 matched nontumor lung samples and some 53 PBMC samples.

This clonotype counts as medium-sized (0.01 to 0.1%). What antigen it recognizes has not been identified. The sample holds no much larger clone one base away, and base qualities are not on file. Study-wide findings and limitations: The count of ubiquitous expanded TCRs correlated with the count of ubiquitous nonsynonymous mutations, and the count of regional expanded TCRs correlated with the count of regional nonsynonymous mutations. Confirming at a functional level the hypothesis that regional TCRs recognize regional mutations was considered to require additional single-cell paired TCR alpha and beta sequencing. TCR-seq coverage of tumor T cells was estimated to be only approximately 7% for alpha chains and more than 11% for beta chains. The tumor nonsynonymous mutation count correlated with the number of expanded intratumoral alpha and beta TCRs.

In light of the paper, this sample's time point label describes: sample taken at primary tumor resection. Samples were obtained from fewer than 80 patients with early-stage, untreated non-small cell lung cancer from the lung TRACERx cohort. Without any cell sorting, TCR sequencing was performed on whole RNA extracted either from tumor and nontumor lung tissue or from cryopreserved PBMC samples. Patients were selected for TCR sequencing only if sufficient RNA was available from at least two tumor regions. A lung pathologist reviewed the tumor and adjacent nontumor lung specimens before the specimens were selected. The library was obtained by 5' RACE. The instrument given in TCRdb is NextSeq 500. The TCR library protocol attached a unique molecular identifier to each TCR cDNA molecule to allow correction of PCR and sequencing errors. As for the original processing: Decombinator tools were used for TCR identification, UMI-based error correction and CDR3 extraction. Expanded TCRs were defined as those above a frequency of 2 per 1,000, corresponding to the top 1% of the tumor frequency distribution. Expanded tumor TCRs statistically deemed absent (corrected P<0.05) from at least one tumor region were classed as regional, and all other expanded tumor TCRs were classed as ubiquitous. Each repertoire was subsampled 100 times to 5,000 TCRs, after which Renyi diversity was computed with the R vegan package. CDR3 similarity networks were built from amino acid triplet string-kernel similarity, with CDR3s being connected when pairwise similarity was above 0.82. In TCRdb, the public reads were trimmed at Q25 with fastp and aligned with MiXCR, with productive beta chains retained. Rows matching on CDR3 protein sequence are summarized as one entry with the most common DNA and genes. TCRdb, not the original authors, processed these V and J calls. A total of about 4,900 distinct CDR3 sequences appear in this sample, 10% to 15% of them only once. Over 9.5% of the sample is in the top ten clones.

The sequence derives from a female donor with early-stage non-small cell lung cancer. Specimen: lung tumor tissue, collected at surgery.

The CDR3 protein sequence reads: CASSPGQGFRETQYF. The bases read TGTGCCAGCAGCCCGGGACAGGGGTTTCGTGAGACCCAGTACTTC. Here the chain combines TRBV3-1 and TRBJ2-5; 10 central nucleotides agree with TRBD1. Looking up the germline V gene (reference sequence) yields CDR1 LGHDT and CDR2 YNNKEL. The V end gives up 4 bases and the J end 5 bases, leaving 7 bases in the junction not matched to a gene. The CDR3 contains 15 residues, cysteine and phenylalanine counted. The DNA shown is the 45-base CDR3, in frame from base 1.